Below, 8 T cell receptor beta chains from the same sample are listed, as sequenced in a study of control samples from healthy donors and cancer patients (dated by TCRdb to the early 2020s). The library came from the immunoSEQ multiplex PCR assay. Here the immuneACCESS table is served through TCRdb, limited to in-frame sequences with V and J called. Missing clones are a known gap in these copies; in checked studies unresolved V genes cover under half, and the rest lacks a known reason. For this sample the table gives 60,000 to 100,000 clones, of which 89% were detected only once. More than 5.5% of the sample rests with the top ten. Sample: blood. The receptors were sampled from a man aged 45-65 years in good health.

This sequence joins TRBV6-6 and TRBJ1-4; possibly TRBD1 for D (5 bases). Trimming cost V 1 base and J 5 bases, with 11 bases left between them. Germline CDR1 MNHNY, CDR2 SVGAGI (reference sequence). The length of the CDR3 is 15 residues. Here the CDR3 reads CASSYLGTTNEKLFF. The CDR3 DNA follows: TGTGCCAGCAGTTACTTAGGGACGACAAATGAAAAACTGTTTTTT.

The chain combines TRBV2 with TRBJ1-1; D unresolved. The germline V gene encodes CDR1 SNHLY and CDR2 FYNNEI. Trimming cost V 11 bases and J 5 bases, with 9 bases left between them. The CDR3 consists of 10 residues. The CDR3 region is CARIITEAFF. CDR3 DNA: TGTGCCCGCATCATAACTGAAGCTTTCTTT.

The chain uses TRBV12-5 and TRBJ2-3; tentatively, D is TRBD1 (6 bases). Germline lookup yields CDR1 LGHNT and CDR2 FRNRAP. The CDR3 totals 13 residues. Trimming removed 4 bases at V and 9 bases at J, with 14 bases between. The CDR3 here is CASGYDWGQTQYF. The CDR3, as DNA: TGTGCTAGTGGTTACGATTGGGGGCAAACGCAGTATTTT.

The J gene is TRBJ2-7, the V gene TRBV2; 9 nucleotides line up with TRBD1. Germline lookup yields CDR1 SNHLY and CDR2 FYNNEI. This CDR3 contains 17 residues. The V segment lost 8 bases and the J segment 4 bases; nucleotides outside the gene matches: 18. The CDR3 is CASGGTGRFSEEYEQYF. The CDR3 DNA follows: TGTGCCAGCGGAGGGACAGGGCGATTTAGTGAAGAATACGAGCAGTACTTC. The complete variable domain, with remaining parts taken from reference TRBV2 and TRBJ2-7, reads EPEVTQTPSHQVTQMGQEVILRCVPISNHLYFYWYRQILGQKVEFLVSFYNNEISEKSEIFDDQFSVERPDGSNFTLKIRSTKLEDSAMYFCASGGTGRFSEEYEQYFGPGTRLTVT.

About this clone: One end of the junction is discordant with germline, which a read error may explain. This chain joins TRBV6-2 or TRBV6-3 and TRBJ2-1; possibly TRBD2 for D (5 bases). Germline V gene data show CDR1 as MNHEY and CDR2 as SVGEGT. There are 18 residues in the CDR3. CDR3: CACSPQQPADHSYNEQFF. The CDR3 bases are TGTGCCTGCAGTCCCCAACAACCAGCGGACCACTCCTACAATGAGCAGTTCTTC.

The chain carries TRBV29-1 and TRBJ2-7; TRBD2 might be the D (6 bases). V lost 4 bases and J lost 2, with 9 bases in between. This CDR3 has 12 residues. Germline values: CDR1 SQVTM, CDR2 ANQGSEA. The chain's CDR3 is CSVGGVTYEQYF. CDR3 in DNA: TGCAGCGTTGGGGGGGTCACCTACGAGCAGTACTTC.

The chain combines TRBV9 with TRBJ1-1; weak D call: TRBD1 (6 bases). Germline V gives CDR1 SGDLS, CDR2 YYNGEE. Trimming pared 0 bases from V and 10 bases from J, leaving 13 bases between. This CDR3 is 13 amino acids long. The CDR3 loop is CASSVVEGGGAFF. The CDR3 nucleotides are TGTGCCAGCAGCGTAGTAGAGGGGGGAGGAGCTTTCTTT.

The chain joins TRBV19 to TRBJ1-5; no clear D gene. Per germline, CDR1 LNHDA and CDR2 SQIVND (reference sequence). The CDR3 has 17 residues. Deletions cut 1 base from V and 2 bases from J, with 15 bases between. As DNA, the CDR3 is TGTGCCAGTAGTATAGGCCTGGGGAACTTGGGCAATCAGCCCCAGCATTTT. Its protein product is CASSIGLGNLGNQPQHF.